The next 8 T cell receptor beta chains were all read from a single sample in a study of PD-1 blockade in mismatch repair-deficient tumors. Measured with immunoSEQ multiplex PCR; TCRdb has only the in-frame clones, and not every one. The sample lists roughly 110,000 clones; about 83% were seen once. Specimen: peripheral blood, collected about 13 months after starting pembrolizumab. Receptors were obtained from an adult with mismatch repair-deficient cancer.

V is TRBV5-4 and J is TRBJ2-3; D possibly matches TRBD1 or TRBD2 (5 bases each). The CDR3 sequence is 15 residues long. From germline, CDR1 is SGHNT and CDR2 YYREEE (reference sequence). Deletions cut 5 bases from V and 6 bases from J, with 19 bases between. In DNA, the CDR3 is TGTGCCAGCAGAGCCGGGGCAAAGGACGGGGATACGCAGTATTTT. It yields the protein CASRAGAKDGDTQYF.

This clone was seen only once. The V call is TRBV27, the J call TRBJ2-1, with 8 bases that match TRBD2. The ends lost 8 bases at V and 8 bases at J; junction bases unmatched: 17. Germline CDR1 and CDR2: MNHEY and SMNVEV (reference sequence). CDR3 size: 16 residues. CDR3 DNA sequence: TGTGCCAGCGTCCCGAGTCTAGCGGGCTGGGGCGATGAGCAGTTCTTC. Its protein is CASVPSLAGWGDEQFF.

In DNA form, the CDR3 reads TGTGCCAGCAGCGTAAGGGGTACCTCGGGGAATGAGCAGTTCTTC. It specifies CASSVRGTSGNEQFF. The chain links TRBV9 to TRBJ2-1; tentatively, D is TRBD1 or TRBD2 (5 bases each). V shed 1 base and J shed 7 bases, with 15 bases lying between them. The CDR3 sequence is 15 residues long. CDR1 and CDR2 (germline): SGDLS, YYNGEE.

The J gene is TRBJ2-7, the V gene TRBV20-1, with 10 bases matching TRBD2. Germline V gene sequence: CDR1 DFQATT, CDR2 SNEGSKA (reference sequence). J was trimmed by 7 bases and V by 5 bases; bases with no gene match: 2. The CDR3 sequence is 11 residues long. The chain's CDR3 is CSAASGREQYF. As DNA, the CDR3 is TGCAGTGCTGCTAGCGGGAGAGAGCAGTACTTC.

This chain joins TRBV7-6 and TRBJ2-3; TRBD2 matches at 12 bases. V gave up 5 bases and J gave up 6 bases; unmatched junction bases: 6. Germline V gene data show CDR1 as SGHVS and CDR2 as FNYEAQ. The CDR3 runs 15 residues. The CDR3 loop reads CASSLLAGGEDTQYF. DNA for the CDR3: TGTGCCAGCAGCCTACTAGCGGGGGGTGAGGATACGCAGTATTTT. Together with reference TRBV7-6 and TRBJ2-3, the CDR3 gives the full variable domain: GAGVSQSPRYKVTKRGQDVALRCDPISGHVSLYWYRQALGQGPEFLTYFNYEAQQDKSGLPNDRFSAERPEGSISTLTIQRTEQRDSAMYRCASSLLAGGEDTQYFGPGTRLTVL.

The chain recombines TRBV5-6 with TRBJ1-1; D not resolved. This CDR3 has 12 residues. The germline CDR1 and CDR2 sequences are SGHDT and YYEEEE. V lost 3 bases, J lost 7 bases, and 10 bases lay in between. CDR3 bases: TGTGCCAGCAGCTCTACCGGGGATGAAGCTTTCTTT. It is translated as CASSSTGDEAFF.

This clone was seen just once. The rearrangement joins TRBV18 to TRBJ1-4, with no clear D. V gave up 1 base and J gave up 8 bases, with 17 bases separating them. The CDR3 is 16 amino acids. Germline loops: CDR1 KGHSH, CDR2 LQKENI. This chain's CDR3 is CASSPRVGQASEKLFF. The CDR3 nucleotides are TGTGCCAGCTCACCACGGGTAGGGCAAGCGAGCGAAAAACTGTTTTTT.

V is TRBV4-1 and J is TRBJ1-2; no clear D gene. The CDR3 covers 11 residues. Germline V lookup: CDR1 MGHRA, CDR2 YSYEKL. Between the trimmed V and J ends, which lost 11 bases and 1 base, there was a span of 8 bases. CDR3 sequence reads: CASGGNYGYTF. CDR3 bases: TGCGCCTCTGGCGGTAACTATGGCTACACCTTC.